This passage covers 25 T cell receptor beta chains from one sample sequenced in a study of CD8 T cells in Susac syndrome. Reverse transcription of about 0.45 to 1 ug RNA was performed with random hexamers. TCRdb reprocessed the immunoSEQ multiplex PCR reads via MiXCR and lists one record per CDR3 protein. The sample contains some 250,000 distinct CDR3 sequences, 90% to 96% of which appear only once. Material for sequencing was CD4+ T cells from PBMCs. The receptors derive from a human donor with Susac syndrome.

V gene TRBV20-1 combines with J gene TRBJ1-2; no clear D. This CDR3 has 13 amino acids. In germline, CDR1 is DFQATT, CDR2 SNEGSKA (reference sequence). V lost 5 bases to trimming and J lost 3 bases, with 13 bases between them. The CDR3 region has the DNA TGCAGTGCTGAGCTAGGGAGGCACTATGGCTACACCTTC. This translates into CSAELGRHYGYTF.

The chain is built from TRBV2 and TRBJ2-7; D not resolved. Trimming shortened V by 4 bases and J by 0 bases, and 10 bases separated the two germline ends. Germline V gene sequence: CDR1 SNHLY, CDR2 FYNNEI. This CDR3 contains 14 residues. This CDR3 is CASSASASSYEQYF. The CDR3 nucleotides read TGTGCCAGCAGTGCGTCGGCGAGCTCCTACGAGCAGTACTTC.

Only one count was recorded for this clonotype. The V and J genes are TRBV12-3 or TRBV12-4 and TRBJ2-7; D is uncertain. Trimming shortened V by 7 bases and J by 3 bases, and 22 bases separated the two germline ends. The length of the CDR3 is 16 residues. For the CDR3, the DNA is TGTGCCAGCACCCCCGGCGCGTACTCGGTCCGCTACGAGCAGTACTTC. Translated: CASTPGAYSVRYEQYF.

V and J are TRBV29-1 and TRBJ1-3; 8 positions match TRBD1. Germline loops: CDR1 SQVTM, CDR2 ANQGSEA. The CDR3 extends over 15 amino acids. V lost 5 bases and J lost 0; bases outside the gene matches: 6. The CDR3 region is CSVRQGTNSGNTIYF. CDR3 nucleotide sequence: TGCAGCGTTCGACAGGGGACAAACTCTGGAAACACCATATATTTT.

V usage is TRBV18 and J usage is TRBJ2-3; D is unresolved. Trimming left V 0 bases short and J 7 bases short, with 17 bases between. The CDR3 runs 16 residues. Germline V gene data show CDR1 as KGHSH and CDR2 as LQKENI. The CDR3 DNA sequence: TGTGCCAGCTCACCACCGATCAGCGTCCAATCGTATACGCAGTATTTT. Its translation: CASSPPISVQSYTQYF. The full variable domain, with the rest looked up from reference TRBV18 and TRBJ2-3, is NAGVMQNPRHLVRRRGQEARLRCSPMKGHSHVYWYRQLPEEGLKFMVYLQKENIIDESGMPKERFSAEFPKEGPSILRIQQVVRGDSAAYFCASSPPISVQSYTQYFGPGTRLTVL.

This chain connects TRBV3-1 to TRBJ2-1; 9 bases map to TRBD2. V shed 1 base, J shed 4 bases, and the junction held 5 bases outside the gene matches. Germline CDR1 and CDR2: LGHDT and YNNKEL (reference sequence). The CDR3 extends over 16 amino acids. CDR3 DNA sequence: TGTGCCAGCAGCCAAGGCGGGAGGGTTACATACAATGAGCAGTTCTTC. The encoded protein is CASSQGGRVTYNEQFF.

The rearrangement joins TRBV30 to TRBJ1-2, with TRBD1 matching over 10 bases. This CDR3 is built from 14 residues. Germline CDR1 and CDR2: GTSNPN and SVGIG (reference sequence). With V trimmed by 1 base and J by 2 bases, 1 base remained unmatched. In DNA, the CDR3 is TGTGCCTGGAGTGGACAGGGGGCCAACTATGGCTACACCTTC. It yields the protein CAWSGQGANYGYTF. Based on the CDR3 plus reference TRBV30 and TRBJ1-2, the full variable domain is SQTIHQWPATLVQPVGSPLSLECTVEGTSNPNLYWYRQAAGRGLQLLFYSVGIGQISSEVPQNLSASRPQDRQFILSSKKLLLSDSGFYLCAWSGQGANYGYTFGSGTRLTVV.

The chain joins TRBV20-1 to TRBJ1-1; D not resolved. The CDR3 runs 14 residues. V lost 0 bases to trimming and J lost 8 bases, with 16 bases between them. Germline assignment: CDR1 DFQATT and CDR2 SNEGSKA (reference sequence). The CDR3 sequence: CSARDTPTRAEAFF. The CDR3, as DNA: TGCAGTGCTAGAGACACTCCCACTAGGGCAGAAGCTTTCTTT.

This rearrangement joins TRBV20-1 to TRBJ2-1, with TRBD2 matching 10 bases. The trim removed 3 bases at V and 7 bases at J, leaving 6 bases unmatched. The CDR3 loop spans 14 amino acids. Germline V gives CDR1 DFQATT, CDR2 SNEGSKA (reference sequence). CDR3 coding DNA: TGCAGTGCTAGGATGTCACTAGCGGGAAATGAGCAGTTCTTC. Encoded protein: CSARMSLAGNEQFF.

This clonotype was counted a single time. The chain recombines TRBV4-1 with TRBJ1-4; D gene unclear. V was cut by 6 bases and J by 0 bases, with 14 bases left in between. The germline V gene encodes CDR1 MGHRA and CDR2 YSYEKL. The CDR3 is made up of 16 amino acids. CDR3 protein: CASRYGPKATNEKLFF. The CDR3 DNA sequence: TGCGCCAGCAGATATGGGCCGAAAGCAACTAATGAAAAACTGTTTTTT.

This clonotype came up once. This rearrangement joins TRBV20-1 to TRBJ2-7; TRBD1 might be the D (5 bases). V gave up 6 bases and J gave up 5 bases, with 26 bases separating them. The germline CDR1 and CDR2 sequences are DFQATT and SNEGSKA (reference sequence). This CDR3 has 16 residues. The CDR3 region is CSASVGAKSKSHEQYF. The CDR3 DNA reads as TGCAGTGCGTCCGTTGGGGCTAAATCAAAAAGCCACGAGCAGTACTTC.

This clonotype was seen only once. The J gene is TRBJ2-5, the V gene TRBV4-2; 7 bases line up with TRBD2. The CDR3 contains 18 residues. Per the germline V gene, CDR1 is LGHNA and CDR2 is YNFKEQ. The J segment lost 1 base and the V segment lost 1 base, leaving 12 bases of the junction unmatched. As DNA, the CDR3 is TGTGCCAGCAGCCAAGGCGTCAGGAGCGGGACCCTCCAAGAGACCCAGTACTTC. Its protein product is CASSQGVRSGTLQETQYF.

V usage is TRBV29-1 and J usage is TRBJ2-3, with D perhaps TRBD2 (7 bases). V dropped 4 bases and J dropped 11 bases, with 25 bases sitting between them. Germline-derived CDR1 and CDR2 are SQVTM and ANQGSEA. The CDR3 contains 15 residues. The CDR3 coding sequence is TGCAGCGTTGCCCGACTAGCAGGGGACCCAAGATGGCAGTATTTT. This encodes CSVARLAGDPRWQYF.

The CDR3 nucleotides are TGCAGTGCTAGGTCGCGGCAGGATGGAACGCAGGGCTACACCTTC. Its protein product is CSARSRQDGTQGYTF. The chain carries TRBV20-1 and TRBJ1-2; D remains ambiguous. The V gene's germline CDR1 is DFQATT and CDR2 SNEGSKA (reference sequence). V lost 3 bases to trimming and J lost 8 bases, with 22 bases between them. This CDR3 is 15 amino acids long.

This sequence joins TRBV3-1 and TRBJ2-1; D not certain. The CDR3 covers 12 residues. V lost 5 bases and J lost 10, with 12 bases in between. The V gene's germline CDR1 is LGHDT and CDR2 YNNKEL (reference sequence). The CDR3 DNA follows: TGTGCCAGCAGCGAGTTAGCAGCCGAGCAGTTCTTC. This encodes CASSELAAEQFF.

The V call is TRBV24-1, the J call TRBJ2-7, with D perhaps TRBD1 (6 bases). CDR3 size: 15 residues. The germline CDR1 and CDR2 sequences are KGHDR and SFDVKD. With 3 bases removed from V and 3 bases from J, the gap between germline ends came to 14 bases. CDR3 amino acids: CATSDKGWGLYEQYF. In nucleotides, the CDR3 is TGTGCCACCAGTGATAAAGGGTGGGGGCTCTACGAGCAGTACTTC.

The rearrangement uses TRBV29-1 and TRBJ2-5; 9 bases fit TRBD1. The trim removed 3 bases at V and 5 bases at J, leaving 7 bases unmatched. This CDR3 is built from 14 residues. Germline-derived CDR1 and CDR2 are SQVTM and ANQGSEA. In DNA form, the CDR3 reads TGCAGCGTTGATGGGACAGGGATTCGGGAGACCCAGTACTTC. As protein: CSVDGTGIRETQYF.

This clonotype occurred once. The chain carries TRBV7-9 and TRBJ1-3, with a possible D match to TRBD1 (6 bases). Trimming removed 5 bases at V and 8 bases at J, with 22 bases between. Per the germline V gene, CDR1 is SEHNR and CDR2 is FQNEAQ (reference sequence). The CDR3 consists of 16 residues. The CDR3 nucleotides are TGTGCCAGCAGCCTGAGATGGACAGACGGTGGGGACACCATATATTTT. This encodes CASSLRWTDGGDTIYF.

This chain connects TRBV2 to TRBJ2-1; maybe TRBD2 (6 bases). The CDR3 has 16 amino acids. V lost 2 bases, J lost 2 bases, and 13 bases lay in between. The germline V gene encodes CDR1 SNHLY and CDR2 FYNNEI. The chain's CDR3 is CASSELLARAYNEQFF. CDR3 coding DNA: TGTGCCAGCAGTGAACTCCTAGCGCGAGCCTACAATGAGCAGTTCTTC.

This clonotype was counted a single time. The chain recombines TRBV28 with TRBJ2-3; 9 bases are a match to TRBD1. V was pared by 6 bases and J by 0 bases, with 4 bases of the junction left unmatched. Germline loops: CDR1 MDHEN, CDR2 SYDVKM. The CDR3 extends over 15 amino acids. The CDR3 region has the DNA TGTGCCAGCAGCCGGACAGGGGCTAGCACAGATACGCAGTATTTT. Amino acid sequence: CASSRTGASTDTQYF.

The chain has TRBV27 and TRBJ2-4; D is unclear. The germline CDR1 and CDR2 sequences are MNHEY and SMNVEV (reference sequence). The CDR3 totals 14 residues. V was cut by 2 bases and J by 8 bases, with 13 bases left in between. The CDR3 nucleotides read TGTGCCAGCAGTTTAGGGCGATCGATGGACATTCAGTACTTC. This gives the protein CASSLGRSMDIQYF.

The CDR3 is CSVHNITGNKEQFF. CDR3 coding DNA: TGCAGCGTACACAACATTACAGGGAATAAAGAGCAGTTCTTC. This sequence joins TRBV29-1 and TRBJ2-1; possible D gene TRBD1, 6 bases. In germline, CDR1 is SQVTM, CDR2 ANQGSEA. The CDR3 is 14 residues long. The V end was cut by 6 bases, the J end by 10 bases, with 22 bases between.

This chain links TRBV9 with TRBJ1-1; maybe TRBD1 (5 bases). The V gene's germline CDR1 is SGDLS and CDR2 YYNGEE. With 3 bases removed from V and 3 bases from J, the gap between germline ends came to 6 bases. The CDR3 has 12 amino acids. The CDR3 loop reads CASSGGYTEAFF. CDR3 coding DNA: TGTGCCAGCAGCGGGGGGTACACTGAAGCTTTCTTT.

This chain's CDR3 is CSAGLASSTDTQYF. CDR3 nucleotides: TGCAGTGCTGGTCTAGCGTCTAGCACAGATACGCAGTATTTT. The chain joins TRBV20-1 to TRBJ2-3, with TRBD2 as a possible D gene (6 bases). The CDR3 has 14 amino acids. Germline CDR1 and CDR2: DFQATT and SNEGSKA (reference sequence). Trimming left V 5 bases short and J 0 bases short, with 12 bases between.

This clonotype has only one observation. This sequence joins TRBV4-2 and TRBJ2-1; D possibly corresponds to TRBD2 (6 bases). V lost 0 bases and J lost 9, with 18 bases in between. From germline, CDR1 is LGHNA and CDR2 YNFKEQ. There are 16 residues in the CDR3. CDR3 bases: TGTGCCAGCAGCCAAGAAGCGGGTAGGGGCGCAGCTGAGCAGTTCTTC. Translating it yields CASSQEAGRGAAEQFF.